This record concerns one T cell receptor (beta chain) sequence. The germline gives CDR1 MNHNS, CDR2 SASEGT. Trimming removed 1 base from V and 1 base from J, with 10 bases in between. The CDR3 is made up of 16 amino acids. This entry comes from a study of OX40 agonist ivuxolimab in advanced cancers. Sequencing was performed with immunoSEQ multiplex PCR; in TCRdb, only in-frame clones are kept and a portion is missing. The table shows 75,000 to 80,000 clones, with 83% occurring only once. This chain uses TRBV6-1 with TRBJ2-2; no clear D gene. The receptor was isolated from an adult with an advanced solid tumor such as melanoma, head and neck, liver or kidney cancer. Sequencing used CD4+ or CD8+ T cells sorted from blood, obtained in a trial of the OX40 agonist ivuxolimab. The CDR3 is CASSEVKHGNTGELFF. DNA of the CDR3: TGTGCCAGCAGTGAAGTTAAGCATGGGAACACCGGGGAGCTGTTTTTT.